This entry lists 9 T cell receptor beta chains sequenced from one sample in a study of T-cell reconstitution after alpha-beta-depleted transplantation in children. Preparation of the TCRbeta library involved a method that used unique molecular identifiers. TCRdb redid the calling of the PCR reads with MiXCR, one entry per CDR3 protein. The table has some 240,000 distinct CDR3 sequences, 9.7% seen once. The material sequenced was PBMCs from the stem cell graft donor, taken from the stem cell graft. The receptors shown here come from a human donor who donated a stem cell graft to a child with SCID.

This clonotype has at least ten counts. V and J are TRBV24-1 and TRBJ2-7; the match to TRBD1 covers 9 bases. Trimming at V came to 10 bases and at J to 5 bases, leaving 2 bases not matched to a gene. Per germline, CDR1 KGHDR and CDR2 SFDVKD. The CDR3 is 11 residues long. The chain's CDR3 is CATGTGHEQYF. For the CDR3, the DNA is TGTGCCACGGGGACAGGGCACGAGCAGTACTTC.

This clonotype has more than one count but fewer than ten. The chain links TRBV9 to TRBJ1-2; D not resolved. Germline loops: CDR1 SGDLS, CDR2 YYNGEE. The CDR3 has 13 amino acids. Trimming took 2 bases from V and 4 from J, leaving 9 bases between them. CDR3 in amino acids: CASSVSSSYGYTF. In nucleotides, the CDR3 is TGTGCCAGCAGCGTGAGTTCTTCCTATGGCTACACCTTC.

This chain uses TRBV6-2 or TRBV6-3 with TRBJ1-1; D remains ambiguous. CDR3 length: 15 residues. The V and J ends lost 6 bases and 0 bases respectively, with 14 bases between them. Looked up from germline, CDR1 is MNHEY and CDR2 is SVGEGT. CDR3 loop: CASRELAELNTEAFF. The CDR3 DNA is TGTGCCAGCAGGGAGCTTGCGGAGTTGAACACTGAAGCTTTCTTT.

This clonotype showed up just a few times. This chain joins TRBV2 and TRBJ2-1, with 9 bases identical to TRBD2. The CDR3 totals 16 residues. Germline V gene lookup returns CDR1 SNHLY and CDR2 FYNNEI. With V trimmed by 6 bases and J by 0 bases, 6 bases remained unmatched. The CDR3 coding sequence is TGTGCCAGCAGCCGGGCGGGGGGGAGCTCCTACAATGAGCAGTTCTTC. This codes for CASSRAGGSSYNEQFF.

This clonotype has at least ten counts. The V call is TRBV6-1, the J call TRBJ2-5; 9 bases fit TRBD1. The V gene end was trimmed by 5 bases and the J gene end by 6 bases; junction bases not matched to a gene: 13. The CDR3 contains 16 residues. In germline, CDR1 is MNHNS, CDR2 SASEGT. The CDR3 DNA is TGTGCCAGCAGTCCCGACAGGGGGACCTCACAGAAGACCCAGTACTTC. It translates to CASSPDRGTSQKTQYF.

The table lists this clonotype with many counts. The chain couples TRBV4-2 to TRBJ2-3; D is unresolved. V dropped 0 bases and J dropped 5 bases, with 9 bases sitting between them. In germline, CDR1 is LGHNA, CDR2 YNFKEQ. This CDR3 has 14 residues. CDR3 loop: CASSQEVIGDTQYF. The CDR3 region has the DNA TGTGCCAGCAGCCAAGAAGTAATAGGAGATACGCAGTATTTT.

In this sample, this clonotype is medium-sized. CDR3 nucleotide sequence: TGCAGTGCTAGAAACCAGGACCACAATGAGCAGTTCTTC. Residues: CSARNQDHNEQFF. The chain uses TRBV20-1 and TRBJ2-1; D gene ambiguous. The CDR3 runs to 13 residues. V was clipped by 2 bases and J by 5 bases, with 10 bases between them. CDR1 DFQATT and CDR2 SNEGSKA come from the germline V gene (reference sequence).

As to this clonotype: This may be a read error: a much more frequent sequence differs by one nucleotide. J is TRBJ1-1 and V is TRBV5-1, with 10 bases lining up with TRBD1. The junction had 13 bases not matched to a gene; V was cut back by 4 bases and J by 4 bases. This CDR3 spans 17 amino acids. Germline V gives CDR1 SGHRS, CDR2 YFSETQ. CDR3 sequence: CASSAGTGDLVSTEAFF. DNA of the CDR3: TGCGCCAGCAGCGCCGGGACAGGGGACCTTGTGAGCACTGAAGCTTTCTTT. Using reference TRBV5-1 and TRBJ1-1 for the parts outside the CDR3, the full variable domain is KAGVTQTPRYLIKTRGQQVTLSCSPISGHRSVSWYQQTPGQGLQFLFEYFSETQRNKGNFPGRFSGRQFSNSRSEMNVSTLELGDSALYLCASSAGTGDLVSTEAFFGQGTRLTVV.

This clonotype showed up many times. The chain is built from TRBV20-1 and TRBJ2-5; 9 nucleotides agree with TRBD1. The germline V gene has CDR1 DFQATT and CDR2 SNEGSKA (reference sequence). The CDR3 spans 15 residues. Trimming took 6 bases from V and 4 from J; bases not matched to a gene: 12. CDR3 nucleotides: TGCAGTGCCCCTCCCCGGACAGGGGCGCGAGAGACCCAGTACTTC. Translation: CSAPPRTGARETQYF.